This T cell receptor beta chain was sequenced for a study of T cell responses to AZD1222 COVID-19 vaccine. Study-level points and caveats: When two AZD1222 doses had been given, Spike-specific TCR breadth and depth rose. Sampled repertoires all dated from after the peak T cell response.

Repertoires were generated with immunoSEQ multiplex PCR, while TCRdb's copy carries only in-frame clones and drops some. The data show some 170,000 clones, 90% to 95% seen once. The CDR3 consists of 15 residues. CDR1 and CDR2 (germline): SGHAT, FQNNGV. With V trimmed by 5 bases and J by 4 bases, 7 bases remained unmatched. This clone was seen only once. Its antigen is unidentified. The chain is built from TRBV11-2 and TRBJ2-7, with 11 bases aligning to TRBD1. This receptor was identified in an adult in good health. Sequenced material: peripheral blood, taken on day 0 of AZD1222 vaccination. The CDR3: CASSHRDRGEYEQYF. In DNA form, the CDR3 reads TGTGCCAGCAGCCACCGGGACAGGGGGGAGTACGAGCAGTACTTC.